The 30 T cell receptor beta chains given below trace back to one sample, sequenced in a study of T cell changes during pregnancy in multiple sclerosis. The protocol was immunoSEQ multiplex PCR, while the TCRdb copy is restricted to in-frame clones and leaves out a portion. The sample shows more than 55,000 clones, approximately 90% of them seen only once. This material consisted of peripheral blood, taken in the second trimester of pregnancy. These receptors were taken from a female donor with multiple sclerosis, enrolled in a pregnancy study.

The chain uses TRBV30 and TRBJ1-1; D call uncertain. In germline, CDR1 is GTSNPN, CDR2 SVGIG (reference sequence). This CDR3 is built from 13 residues. The germline V and J ends were trimmed by 2 bases and 5 bases, with 12 bases remaining between them. The CDR3 coding sequence is TGTGCCTGGAGTAGACGGGGTGGGACTGAAGCTTTCTTT. It translates to CAWSRRGGTEAFF. Combining the CDR3 with reference TRBV30 and TRBJ1-1 gives the whole variable domain SQTIHQWPATLVQPVGSPLSLECTVEGTSNPNLYWYRQAAGRGLQLLFYSVGIGQISSEVPQNLSASRPQDRQFILSSKKLLLSDSGFYLCAWSRRGGTEAFFGQGTRLTVV.

This clone was picked up one time. The V call is TRBV30, the J call TRBJ2-1; maybe TRBD1 (5 bases). The germline CDR1 and CDR2 sequences are GTSNPN and SVGIG (reference sequence). The V end was cut by 0 bases, the J end by 14 bases, with 14 bases between. The CDR3 sequence is 12 residues long. The CDR3 region is CAWSVPREGEFF. The CDR3, as DNA: TGTGCCTGGAGTGTACCCAGGGAAGGGGAGTTCTTC.

V usage is TRBV27 and J usage is TRBJ2-6; tentative D call: TRBD1 (5 bases). The V gene's germline CDR1 is MNHEY and CDR2 SMNVEV (reference sequence). This CDR3 spans 15 amino acids. Trimming stripped 3 bases from V and 0 bases from J, with 6 bases between. CDR3 sequence reads: CASSFRASGANVLTF. In DNA form, the CDR3 reads TGTGCCAGCAGTTTCAGGGCCTCTGGGGCCAACGTCCTGACTTTC.

For this clone: A read error may account for a junction end that differs from germline. The V call is TRBV19, the J call TRBJ1-1; D gene ambiguous. Germline V gene data show CDR1 as LNHDA and CDR2 as SQIVND (reference sequence). The CDR3 spans 9 residues. In nucleotides, the CDR3 is TGTGCCAGTAGTTTAGAAGCTTTCTTT. This sequence encodes CASSLEAFF.

The CDR3 spells CASSISGGGQPQHF. The CDR3 nucleotides read TGTGCCAGTAGTATTTCAGGGGGAGGTCAGCCCCAGCATTTT. This chain connects TRBV19 to TRBJ1-5, with 7 bases lining up with TRBD1. The trim removed 3 bases at V and 6 bases at J, leaving 5 bases unmatched. CDR1 LNHDA and CDR2 SQIVND come from the germline V gene (reference sequence). The CDR3 length is 14 residues. The full variable domain, with the rest looked up from reference TRBV19 and TRBJ1-5, is DGGITQSPKYLFRKEGQNVTLSCEQNLNHDAMYWYRQDPGQGLRLIYYSQIVNDFQKGDIAEGYSVSREKKESFPLTVTSAQKNPTAFYLCASSISGGGQPQHFGDGTRLSIL.

V and J are TRBV19 and TRBJ1-2; a possible D gene is TRBD1 (6 bases). This CDR3 region has 13 residues. CDR1 and CDR2 from the germline V gene are LNHDA and SQIVND (reference sequence). Trimming shortened V by 5 bases and J by 2 bases, and 9 bases separated the two germline ends. CDR3: CASSYTGNYGYTF. CDR3 coding DNA: TGTGCCAGTAGTTATACAGGGAACTATGGCTACACCTTC.

V is TRBV5-6 and J is TRBJ2-7, with TRBD1 matching over 8 bases. The CDR3 consists of 13 residues. The ends lost 4 bases at V and 3 bases at J; junction bases unmatched: 3. In germline, CDR1 is SGHDT, CDR2 YYEEEE. The CDR3 region has the DNA TGTGCCAGCAGCCGCGGACAGGGCTACGAGCAGTACTTC. This sequence encodes CASSRGQGYEQYF. Complete variable domain (other parts from reference TRBV5-6 and TRBJ2-7): DAGVTQSPTHLIKTRGQQVTLRCSPKSGHDTVSWYQQALGQGPQFIFQYYEEEERQRGNFPDRFSGHQFPNYSSELNVNALLLGDSALYLCASSRGQGYEQYFGPGTRLTVT.

The genes are TRBV7-9 and TRBJ2-1; 7 bases are shared with TRBD1. Germline CDR1 SEHNR, CDR2 FQNEAQ (reference sequence). The V segment lost 7 bases and the J segment 8 bases; nucleotides outside the gene matches: 11. The CDR3 runs 14 residues. The CDR3 nucleotides read TGTGCCAGCACCCACCAAGGGGGCAAGGATGAGCAGTTCTTC. Amino acids: CASTHQGGKDEQFF.

The chain employs TRBV7-8 and TRBJ2-5; 7 bases fit TRBD2. V gave up 1 base and J gave up 5 bases; unmatched junction bases: 7. This CDR3 has 15 residues. The V gene's germline CDR1 is SGHVS and CDR2 FQNEAQ. The CDR3 DNA reads as TGTGCCAGCAGCTTAGAGGGAGGGTCTAGGGAGACCCAGTACTTC. This codes for CASSLEGGSRETQYF.

The J gene is TRBJ1-2, the V gene TRBV7-6; unclear D gene. Germline V gives CDR1 SGHVS, CDR2 FNYEAQ. The ends were cut back, 5 bases at V and 8 bases at J, with 21 bases in the middle. The CDR3 is 15 residues long. In DNA form, the CDR3 reads TGTGCCAGCAGCCCCGCCGGCCCCGGGATTGGCGGCTACACCTTC. This encodes CASSPAGPGIGGYTF.

Here the CDR3 DNA reads TGTGCCAGCATAGCCCCCGGGAGCTCCTACGAGCAGTACTTC. Protein sequence: CASIAPGSSYEQYF. The chain employs TRBV25-1 and TRBJ2-7; perhaps TRBD2 as D (6 bases). Trimming shortened V by 7 bases and J by 0 bases, and 13 bases separated the two germline ends. The germline gives CDR1 MGHDK, CDR2 SYGVNS. The CDR3 extends over 14 amino acids.

The gene calls are TRBV19 and TRBJ1-2, with D unresolved. The CDR3 length is 14 residues. CDR1 LNHDA and CDR2 SQIVND come from the germline V gene (reference sequence). The V end lost 3 bases, the J end lost 2 bases, and 10 bases lay between the germline ends. Here the CDR3 DNA reads TGTGCCAGTAGTATCAATCCAGCGAACTATGGCTACACCTTC. As protein: CASSINPANYGYTF.

This clone was picked up a small number of times. In nucleotides, the CDR3 is TGTGCCTGGACGGGTAATAACAATCAGCCCCAGCATTTT. It translates to CAWTGNNNQPQHF. J is TRBJ1-5 and V is TRBV30, with D uncertain. The CDR3 length is 13 residues. Germline V gene lookup returns CDR1 GTSNPN and CDR2 SVGIG (reference sequence). V was trimmed by 4 bases and J by 3 bases, leaving 10 bases between them.

This sequence joins TRBV15 and TRBJ2-3, with D perhaps matching TRBD2 (7 bases). The V gene's germline CDR1 is LNHNV and CDR2 YYDKDF (reference sequence). V lost 0 bases to trimming and J lost 7 bases, with 23 bases between them. The CDR3 has 18 amino acids. The CDR3 coding sequence is TGTGCCACCAGCAGAGATCGAAGTGCGGCATCGGGGGGCTATACGCAGTATTTT. This encodes CATSRDRSAASGGYTQYF.

The genes are TRBV25-1 and TRBJ2-5; TRBD1 is a possible D gene (6 bases). Germline CDR1 is MGHDK and CDR2 is SYGVNS. Trimming took 2 bases from V and 3 from J, leaving 10 bases between them. This CDR3 spans 14 amino acids. CDR3 sequence reads: CASSEPQGKETQYF. The CDR3 DNA is TGTGCCAGCAGTGAACCCCAGGGGAAAGAGACCCAGTACTTC.

This chain uses TRBV9 with TRBJ2-7; 9 bases match TRBD2. With 0 bases clipped from V and 6 bases from J, the junction kept 10 bases outside the gene matches. Germline lookup yields CDR1 SGDLS and CDR2 YYNGEE. CDR3 length equals 16 residues. The CDR3 coding sequence is TGTGCCAGCAGCGTAGAGGGGGCTAGCGGGATAGGCGAGCAGTACTTC. Translating it yields CASSVEGASGIGEQYF.

The genes are TRBV6-6 and TRBJ2-2; D not certain. Germline V CDR1 and CDR2: MNHNY, SVGAGI (reference sequence). There are 14 residues in the CDR3. Trimming left V 6 bases short and J 1 base short, with 9 bases between. The CDR3 spells CASSPRQNTGELFF. DNA of the CDR3: TGTGCCAGCAGCCCAAGACAGAACACCGGGGAGCTGTTTTTT.

The CDR3 sequence: CASSAETGGPSPLHF. The CDR3 DNA sequence: TGTGCCAGCTCAGCAGAGACAGGGGGCCCCTCACCCCTCCACTTT. This sequence joins TRBV18 and TRBJ1-6; TRBD1 agrees at 10 bases. V was clipped by 5 bases and J by 10 bases; unmatched bases: 8. CDR1 is KGHSH and CDR2 is LQKENI in the germline V gene. This CDR3 spans 15 amino acids.

This chain uses TRBV19 with TRBJ2-7; TRBD2 matches 11 bases. The CDR3 has 13 residues. The germline V gene has CDR1 LNHDA and CDR2 SQIVND (reference sequence). The J segment lost 7 bases and the V segment lost 7 bases, leaving 6 bases of the junction unmatched. The DNA for the CDR3 is TGTGCCAGTAACCTAGCGGGAGGATGGGAGCAGTACTTC. The encoded protein is CASNLAGGWEQYF.

J is TRBJ1-2 and V is TRBV30; D perhaps matches TRBD1 (6 bases). The CDR3 is 13 amino acids. Trimming took off 3 bases at V and 8 bases at J, with 16 bases between the two ends. CDR1 is GTSNPN, CDR2 SVGIG, per germline (reference sequence). This CDR3 is CAWRTGGGLGYTF. The CDR3 DNA reads as TGTGCCTGGAGAACGGGAGGGGGACTGGGCTACACCTTC.

This chain connects TRBV18 to TRBJ2-7; 11 nucleotides match TRBD2. This CDR3 has 15 amino acids. Trimming cost V 4 bases and J 7 bases; bases outside gene matches: 9. Germline assignment: CDR1 KGHSH and CDR2 LQKENI. The CDR3 spells CASSLLAGGSEEQYF. CDR3 DNA: TGTGCCAGCTCACTCTTAGCGGGAGGGTCGGAGGAGCAGTACTTC.

The chain recombines TRBV11-2 with TRBJ1-2; D is undetermined. V shed 1 base and J shed 2 bases, with 5 bases lying between them. CDR1 is SGHAT and CDR2 is FQNNGV in the germline V gene. The CDR3 sequence is 13 residues long. CDR3 loop: CASSLGLNYGYTF. CDR3 nucleotide sequence: TGTGCCAGCAGCTTAGGGCTGAACTATGGCTACACCTTC.

The chain combines TRBV5-1 with TRBJ2-3, with D possibly matching TRBD2 (7 bases). CDR3 length: 16 residues. Trimming removed 0 bases from V and 4 bases from J, with 15 bases in between. The germline V gene encodes CDR1 SGHRS and CDR2 YFSETQ. CDR3: CASSLARVGGADTQYF. CDR3 coding DNA: TGCGCCAGCAGCTTGGCCAGGGTAGGGGGGGCAGATACGCAGTATTTT.

The chain combines TRBV7-2 with TRBJ2-2, with 8 bases fitting TRBD2. Trimming removed 1 base from V and 6 bases from J; junction bases left unmatched: 4. Germline assignment: CDR1 SGHTA and CDR2 FQGNSA. This CDR3 spans 15 amino acids. This CDR3 reads CASSLERGWAGELFF. The CDR3 bases are TGTGCCAGCAGCTTAGAGCGGGGGTGGGCCGGGGAGCTGTTTTTT.

V usage is TRBV7-9 and J usage is TRBJ2-1; 8 bases match TRBD2. The CDR3 consists of 15 residues. J was trimmed by 7 bases and V by 3 bases; bases with no gene match: 8. Germline loops: CDR1 SEHNR, CDR2 FQNEAQ (reference sequence). The DNA for the CDR3 is TGTGCCAGCAGCTTGGTGACGGGAGGGCCGAATGAGCAGTTCTTC. It specifies CASSLVTGGPNEQFF.

J is TRBJ1-6 and V is TRBV4-3, with D possibly matching TRBD1 (5 bases). Trimming shortened V by 2 bases and J by 6 bases, and 14 bases separated the two germline ends. CDR1 LGHNA and CDR2 YSLEER come from the germline V gene. The length of the CDR3 is 16 residues. The CDR3 here is CASSQHVKRGNSPLHF. CDR3 nucleotide sequence: TGCGCCAGCAGCCAACACGTGAAAAGGGGTAATTCACCCCTCCACTTT.

The chain carries TRBV6-5 and TRBJ2-3; 7 bases match TRBD2. There are 12 residues in the CDR3. Looked up from germline, CDR1 is MNHEY and CDR2 is SVGAGI. V was pared by 7 bases and J by 4 bases, with 2 bases of the junction left unmatched. The CDR3 here is CASMGGADTQYF. The CDR3 DNA reads TGTGCCAGCATGGGGGGGGCAGATACGCAGTATTTT.

This clone was detected only a few times. This chain links TRBV19 with TRBJ1-5, with 7 bases aligning to TRBD1. Germline CDR1 reads LNHDA; CDR2 reads SQIVND (reference sequence). Trimming took 4 bases from V and 3 from J; bases not matched to a gene: 6. The CDR3 length is 15 residues. The DNA of the CDR3 is TGTGCCAGTAGTAGGTCGGGACAGCTCAATCAGCCCCAGCATTTT. Translated: CASSRSGQLNQPQHF. The entire variable domain, with the rest obtained from reference TRBV19 and TRBJ1-5, is as follows: DGGITQSPKYLFRKEGQNVTLSCEQNLNHDAMYWYRQDPGQGLRLIYYSQIVNDFQKGDIAEGYSVSREKKESFPLTVTSAQKNPTAFYLCASSRSGQLNQPQHFGDGTRLSIL.

This chain connects TRBV14 to TRBJ2-1, with 7 bases identical to TRBD1. CDR3 length: 12 residues. The trim removed 2 bases at V and 12 bases at J, leaving 4 bases unmatched. CDR1 is SGHDN, CDR2 FVKESK, per germline. CDR3 in DNA: TGTGCCAGCAGCCAAACAGGGGTAGGGCAGTTCTTC. Amino acid sequence: CASSQTGVGQFF.

The chain couples TRBV9 to TRBJ2-7, with 8 nucleotides matching TRBD2. This CDR3 is 18 amino acids long. Germline V gene data show CDR1 as SGDLS and CDR2 as YYNGEE. The junction had 14 bases not matched to a gene; V was cut back by 0 bases and J by 3 bases. The CDR3 protein is CASSVGTSLEGSYYEQYF. DNA for the CDR3: TGTGCCAGCAGCGTAGGGACTAGCCTAGAAGGGAGCTACTACGAGCAGTACTTC.